The rows below give T cell receptor beta chains drawn from one sample of a study of shared clonotypes between healthy human individuals. Clones were sequenced by immunoSEQ multiplex PCR, and TCRdb holds only the in-frame ones, with some missing. Here the sample spans about 2 million clones, over 85% being singletons. The sample consisted of naive CD8+ T cells sorted from blood. The receptors originated from a man aged 18 to 29 in good health. Each CDR3 is given with its conserved first and last residue. The D gene is left open where the match is weak. A row's size may be missing; if present it is once, few, many or a size class.

d_gene: NA
abundance: NA
j_gene: TRBJ1-2
v_gene: TRBV5-6
CDR3nt: TGTGCCAGCAGCTTGATACTAGTGGATGGCTACACCTTC
CDR3aa: CASSLILVDGYTF

d_gene: TRBD2
abundance: NA
j_gene: TRBJ2-7
v_gene: TRBV11-2
CDR3nt: TGTGCCAGCCTAGGGGAGGGCCCTCTGGCGGAGAGCTCCTACGAGCAGTACTTC
CDR3aa: CASLGEGPLAESSYEQYF

d_gene: TRBD2
abundance: NA
j_gene: TRBJ2-7
v_gene: TRBV11-2
CDR3nt: TGTGCCAGCAGCGTTAGCGGGATCCACGAGCAGTACTTC
CDR3aa: CASSVSGIHEQYF

d_gene: NA
abundance: NA
j_gene: TRBJ1-2
v_gene: TRBV4-1
CDR3nt: TGCGCCAGCAGCCAACGAGGGGAGGGCTACACCTTC
CDR3aa: CASSQRGEGYTF

d_gene: NA
abundance: NA
j_gene: TRBJ2-7
v_gene: TRBV5-1
CDR3nt: TGCGCCAGCAGCTGGGGAGCCGGTTCTTCCTACGAGCAGTACTTC
CDR3aa: CASSWGAGSSYEQYF

d_gene: NA
abundance: once
j_gene: TRBJ2-3
v_gene: TRBV4-1
CDR3nt: TGCGCCAGCAGCCAAGATCGAGGCACAGATACGCAGTATTTT
CDR3aa: CASSQDRGTDTQYF

d_gene: NA
abundance: NA
j_gene: TRBJ1-4
v_gene: TRBV10-1
CDR3nt: TGCGCCAGCAGTGAATCCGGGGGCAGCGGGGAACTGTTTTTT
CDR3aa: CASSESGGSGELFF

d_gene: NA
abundance: NA
j_gene: TRBJ2-6
v_gene: TRBV7-6
CDR3nt: TGTGCCAGCAGCCAACGGGGGACAGCTCCCGGGGCCAACGTCCTGACTTTC
CDR3aa: CASSQRGTAPGANVLTF

d_gene: NA
abundance: NA
j_gene: TRBJ2-3
v_gene: TRBV4-2
CDR3nt: TGTGCCAGCAGCCAAGATCGCGTGGGAGTGGGAACAGATACGCAGTATTTT
CDR3aa: CASSQDRVGVGTDTQYF

d_gene: NA
abundance: NA
j_gene: TRBJ2-6
v_gene: TRBV10-3
CDR3nt: TGTGCCATCAGTGAGTCTGGGGCCAACGTCCTGACTTTC
CDR3aa: CAISESGANVLTF

d_gene: NA
abundance: few
j_gene: TRBJ1-3
v_gene: TRBV9
CDR3nt: TGTGCCAGCAGCGTAGATGGAAACACCATATATTTT
CDR3aa: CASSVDGNTIYF

d_gene: TRBD2
abundance: NA
j_gene: TRBJ2-7
v_gene: TRBV4-3
CDR3nt: TGCGCCAGCAGCCAGCTACTAGCGGGAGAACTCCCCTACGAGCAGTACTTC
CDR3aa: CASSQLLAGELPYEQYF

d_gene: TRBD2
abundance: NA
j_gene: TRBJ2-7
v_gene: TRBV27
CDR3nt: TGTGCCAGCAGTCCAAGACTAGCGGTCTACGAGCAGTACTTC
CDR3aa: CASSPRLAVYEQYF

d_gene: NA
abundance: NA
j_gene: TRBJ1-2
v_gene: TRBV7-8
CDR3nt: TGTGCCAGCAGCTTAGGGCGCGGGGCCGCGGATGGCTACACCTTC
CDR3aa: CASSLGRGAADGYTF

d_gene: NA
abundance: NA
j_gene: TRBJ1-1
v_gene: TRBV5-4
CDR3nt: TGTGCCAGCAGCCTGCGGGACGCGGTTGAAGCTTTCTTT
CDR3aa: CASSLRDAVEAFF

d_gene: TRBD1
abundance: NA
j_gene: TRBJ2-7
v_gene: TRBV27
CDR3nt: TGTGCCAGCAGTACCACAGGGGGCGCCTCCTACGAGCAGTACTTC
CDR3aa: CASSTTGGASYEQYF

d_gene: NA
abundance: NA
j_gene: TRBJ2-7
v_gene: TRBV28
CDR3nt: TGTGCCAGCAGTGACAGACTAGATTCCTACGAGCAGTACTTC
CDR3aa: CASSDRLDSYEQYF

d_gene: NA
abundance: NA
j_gene: TRBJ2-7
v_gene: TRBV9
CDR3nt: TGTGCCAGCAGCGTAGTGGACAACTCCTACGAGCAGTACTTC
CDR3aa: CASSVVDNSYEQYF

d_gene: TRBD1
abundance: NA
j_gene: TRBJ1-5
v_gene: TRBV28
CDR3nt: TGTGCCAGCAGGAACCCTCCCCGACAGGGTAACAATCAGCCCCAGCATTTT
CDR3aa: CASRNPPRQGNNQPQHF

d_gene: NA
abundance: NA
j_gene: TRBJ2-3
v_gene: TRBV5-1
CDR3nt: TGCGCCAGCAGCTTGGTGTCAGGCACAGATACGCAGTATTTT
CDR3aa: CASSLVSGTDTQYF

d_gene: NA
abundance: once
j_gene: TRBJ2-5
v_gene: TRBV10-3
CDR3nt: TGTGCCATCAGTGAAGACGGTCGGCTTTGGGAGACCCAGTACTTC
CDR3aa: CAISEDGRLWETQYF

d_gene: NA
abundance: NA
j_gene: TRBJ2-7
v_gene: TRBV5-1
CDR3nt: TGCGCCAGCAGCTCGGAGGGGACGGACGGTTTCTACGAGCAGTACTTC
CDR3aa: CASSSEGTDGFYEQYF

d_gene: NA
abundance: NA
j_gene: TRBJ2-2
v_gene: TRBV30
CDR3nt: TGTGCCTGGAGTGTAGGGAGTTTGGGCACCGGGGAGCTGTTTTTT
CDR3aa: CAWSVGSLGTGELFF

d_gene: NA
abundance: NA
j_gene: TRBJ1-4
v_gene: TRBV4-1
CDR3nt: TGCGCCAGCAGCTACCGACAGGCAACTAATGAAAAACTGTTTTTT
CDR3aa: CASSYRQATNEKLFF

d_gene: NA
abundance: NA
j_gene: TRBJ2-5
v_gene: TRBV6-6
CDR3nt: TGTGCCAGCAGTCACAGACAGATCCAAGAGACCCAGTACTTC
CDR3aa: CASSHRQIQETQYF

d_gene: NA
abundance: NA
j_gene: TRBJ2-1
v_gene: TRBV28
CDR3nt: TGTGCCAGCAATCCGCGGGCGCCCCTCCTAAATGAGCAGTTCTTC
CDR3aa: CASNPRAPLLNEQFF

d_gene: NA
abundance: NA
j_gene: TRBJ2-2
v_gene: TRBV7-3
CDR3nt: TGTGCCAGCAGCAACCCCCTGAGAGGGGCCGGGGAGCTGTTTTTT
CDR3aa: CASSNPLRGAGELFF

d_gene: TRBD2
abundance: NA
j_gene: TRBJ2-7
v_gene: TRBV4-1
CDR3nt: TGCGCCAGCAGCCTTCATACTAGCGGGGGCTCCTACGAGCAGTACTTC
CDR3aa: CASSLHTSGGSYEQYF

d_gene: TRBD2
abundance: NA
j_gene: TRBJ2-1
v_gene: TRBV12-5
CDR3nt: TGTGCTAGTGTTCCCCCCGGGGGGGGTTACAATGAGCAGTTCTTC
CDR3aa: CASVPPGGGYNEQFF

d_gene: TRBD1
abundance: NA
j_gene: TRBJ2-7
v_gene: TRBV7-9
CDR3nt: TGTGCCAGCAGCCCTCCCCGGACAGGGAACGACGAGCAGTACTTC
CDR3aa: CASSPPRTGNDEQYF

d_gene: TRBD2
abundance: NA
j_gene: TRBJ2-7
v_gene: TRBV7-7
CDR3nt: TGTGCTAGCAGGACGGGACTAGCGGGAGTCGGTGGCTACGAGCAGTACTTC
CDR3aa: CASRTGLAGVGGYEQYF

d_gene: NA
abundance: NA
j_gene: TRBJ2-7
v_gene: TRBV6-1
CDR3nt: TGTGCCAGCAGTGAAGCGAGACAGCCTAGCTCCTACGAGCAGTACTTC
CDR3aa: CASSEARQPSSYEQYF

d_gene: NA
abundance: NA
j_gene: TRBJ2-7
v_gene: TRBV9
CDR3nt: TGTGCCAGCAGCGTATACGGGATGGGCTACGAGCAGTACTTC
CDR3aa: CASSVYGMGYEQYF

d_gene: NA
abundance: once
j_gene: TRBJ2-1
v_gene: TRBV9
CDR3nt: TGTGCCAGCAGCGTAGAGGCGAGCAATGAGCAGTTCTTC
CDR3aa: CASSVEASNEQFF

d_gene: TRBD1
abundance: NA
j_gene: TRBJ1-5
v_gene: TRBV5-4
CDR3nt: TGTGCCAGCAATGGAGGGGGCGGACAGCCCCAGCATTTT
CDR3aa: CASNGGGGQPQHF

d_gene: NA
abundance: NA
j_gene: TRBJ2-7
v_gene: TRBV10-3
CDR3nt: TGTGCCATCAGTGAGTCCCGAAATTCCTACGAGCAGTACTTC
CDR3aa: CAISESRNSYEQYF

d_gene: TRBD1
abundance: NA
j_gene: TRBJ1-1
v_gene: TRBV7-9
CDR3nt: TGTGCCAGCAGCGAATGGGACAGGCTATCGAACACTGAAGCTTTCTTT
CDR3aa: CASSEWDRLSNTEAFF

d_gene: NA
abundance: NA
j_gene: TRBJ2-5
v_gene: TRBV7-9
CDR3nt: TGTGCCAGCAGCTCCGGACTCCAAGAGACCCAGTACTTC
CDR3aa: CASSSGLQETQYF

d_gene: TRBD2
abundance: NA
j_gene: TRBJ2-1
v_gene: TRBV5-6
CDR3nt: TGTGCCAGCAGTTGGGGGACTAGCGGGAATGAGCAGTTCTTC
CDR3aa: CASSWGTSGNEQFF

d_gene: TRBD2
abundance: NA
j_gene: TRBJ2-3
v_gene: TRBV2
CDR3nt: TGTGCCAAACGGGATGGACTAGCGGGAGGACGGGGCACAGATACGCAGTATTTT
CDR3aa: CAKRDGLAGGRGTDTQYF

d_gene: TRBD1
abundance: NA
j_gene: TRBJ1-6
v_gene: TRBV7-2
CDR3nt: TGTGCCAGCAGCTCCGGACAGCCCAGGGGGTATAGATCACCCCTCCACTTT
CDR3aa: CASSSGQPRGYRSPLHF

d_gene: NA
abundance: NA
j_gene: TRBJ1-2
v_gene: TRBV11-2
CDR3nt: TGTGCCAGCAGCTTGGCTGTTGGCGGGGTGGCCTGGACTAACTATGGCTACACCTTC
CDR3aa: CASSLAVGGVAWTNYGYTF

d_gene: NA
abundance: NA
j_gene: TRBJ2-7
v_gene: TRBV5-1
CDR3nt: TGCGCCAGCAGCTCGGGGAGGGAGACAGGGACCTACGAGCAGTACTTC
CDR3aa: CASSSGRETGTYEQYF

d_gene: NA
abundance: NA
j_gene: TRBJ2-1
v_gene: TRBV5-4
CDR3nt: TGTGCCAGCAGCTTGAGGGTGGATGAGCAGTTCTTC
CDR3aa: CASSLRVDEQFF

d_gene: TRBD2
abundance: NA
j_gene: TRBJ2-2
v_gene: TRBV2
CDR3nt: TGTGCCAGCAGGATCCGGGGGGCGAACACCGGGGAGCTGTTTTTT
CDR3aa: CASRIRGANTGELFF

d_gene: NA
abundance: NA
j_gene: TRBJ1-1
v_gene: TRBV4-1
CDR3nt: TGCGCCAGCAGCCAGTATGTAGGAGAGAACACTGAAGCTTTCTTT
CDR3aa: CASSQYVGENTEAFF

d_gene: NA
abundance: NA
j_gene: TRBJ1-6
v_gene: TRBV21-1
CDR3nt: TGTGCCACCTGCCGGAGACAGGGGAGGCGACCCCTCCACTTT
CDR3aa: CATCRRQGRRPLHF

d_gene: NA
abundance: once
j_gene: TRBJ1-6
v_gene: TRBV7-9
CDR3nt: TGTGCCAGCAGCCGGGTGGGCCCAAATTCACCCCTCCACTTT
CDR3aa: CASSRVGPNSPLHF

d_gene: TRBD1
abundance: NA
j_gene: TRBJ2-2
v_gene: TRBV27
CDR3nt: TGTGCCAGCAGTCCCCCGACAGGGTCCCCCGGGGAGCTGTTTTTT
CDR3aa: CASSPPTGSPGELFF

d_gene: NA
abundance: once
j_gene: TRBJ2-1
v_gene: TRBV7-2
CDR3nt: TGTGCCAGCAGCTCTTATTACTACAATGAGCAGTTCTTC
CDR3aa: CASSSYYYNEQFF